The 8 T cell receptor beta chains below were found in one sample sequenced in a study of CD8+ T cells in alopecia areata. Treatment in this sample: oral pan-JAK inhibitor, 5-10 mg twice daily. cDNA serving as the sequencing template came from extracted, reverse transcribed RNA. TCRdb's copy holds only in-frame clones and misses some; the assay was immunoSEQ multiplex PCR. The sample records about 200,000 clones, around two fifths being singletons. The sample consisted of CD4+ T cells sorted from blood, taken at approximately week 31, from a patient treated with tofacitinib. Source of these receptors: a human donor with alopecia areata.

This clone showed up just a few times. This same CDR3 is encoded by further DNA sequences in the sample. The CDR3 nucleotides read TGTGCCTGGAGTGTTCGGTACGAGCAGTACTTC. It is translated as CAWSVRYEQYF. J is TRBJ2-7 and V is TRBV30; D uncertain. V was clipped by 0 bases and J by 4 bases, with 4 bases between them. Germline CDR1 is GTSNPN and CDR2 is SVGIG (reference sequence). This CDR3 is built from 11 residues.

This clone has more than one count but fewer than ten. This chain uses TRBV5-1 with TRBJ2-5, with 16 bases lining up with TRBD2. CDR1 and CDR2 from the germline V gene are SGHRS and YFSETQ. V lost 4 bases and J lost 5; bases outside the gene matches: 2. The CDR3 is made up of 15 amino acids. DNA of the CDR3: TGCGCCAGCAGCACGGGACTAGCGGGAGGGGAGACCCAGTACTTC. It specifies CASSTGLAGGETQYF.

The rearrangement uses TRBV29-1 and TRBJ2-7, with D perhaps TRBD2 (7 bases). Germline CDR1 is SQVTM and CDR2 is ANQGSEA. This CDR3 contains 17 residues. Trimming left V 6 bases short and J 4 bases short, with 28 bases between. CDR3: CSVSIRGLAERSYEQYF. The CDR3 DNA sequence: TGCAGCGTCTCCATCCGGGGGCTAGCGGAGAGGAGTTACGAGCAGTACTTC.

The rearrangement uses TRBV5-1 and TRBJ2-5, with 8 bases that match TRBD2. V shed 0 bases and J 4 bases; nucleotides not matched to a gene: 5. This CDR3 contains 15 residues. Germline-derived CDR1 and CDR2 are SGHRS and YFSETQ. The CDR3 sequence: CASSLVASGGETQYF. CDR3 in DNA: TGCGCCAGCAGCTTGGTAGCCAGCGGGGGAGAGACCCAGTACTTC. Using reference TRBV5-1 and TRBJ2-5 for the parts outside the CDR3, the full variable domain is KAGVTQTPRYLIKTRGQQVTLSCSPISGHRSVSWYQQTPGQGLQFLFEYFSETQRNKGNFPGRFSGRQFSNSRSEMNVSTLELGDSALYLCASSLVASGGETQYFGPGTRLLVL.

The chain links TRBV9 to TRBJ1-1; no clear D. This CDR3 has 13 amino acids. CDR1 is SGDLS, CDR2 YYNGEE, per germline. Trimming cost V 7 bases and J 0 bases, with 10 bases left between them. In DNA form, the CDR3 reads TGTGCCAGCGGCAGCGCGCTGAACACTGAAGCTTTCTTT. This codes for CASGSALNTEAFF. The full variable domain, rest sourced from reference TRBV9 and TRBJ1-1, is DSGVTQTPKHLITATGQRVTLRCSPRSGDLSVYWYQQSLDQGLQFLIQYYNGEERAKGNILERFSAQQFPDLHSELNLSSLELGDSALYFCASGSALNTEAFFGQGTRLTVV.

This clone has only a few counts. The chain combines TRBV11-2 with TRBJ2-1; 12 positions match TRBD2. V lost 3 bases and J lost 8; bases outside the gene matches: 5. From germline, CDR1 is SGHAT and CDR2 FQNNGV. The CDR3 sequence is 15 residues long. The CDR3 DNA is TGTGCCAGCAGCTTGACTAGCGGGAGTTGGCATGAGCAGTTCTTC. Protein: CASSLTSGSWHEQFF.

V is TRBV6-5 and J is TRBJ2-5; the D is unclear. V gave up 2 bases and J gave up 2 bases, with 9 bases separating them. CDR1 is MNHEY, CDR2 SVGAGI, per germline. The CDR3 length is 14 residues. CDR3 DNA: TGTGCCAGCAGTTACGGCGGAAGGCAAGAGACCCAGTACTTC. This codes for CASSYGGRQETQYF.

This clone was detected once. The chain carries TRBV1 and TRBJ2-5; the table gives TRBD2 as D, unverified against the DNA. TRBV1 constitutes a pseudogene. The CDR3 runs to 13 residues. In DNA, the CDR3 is TGCACCAGCAGCCGCAGACTAGCGGAGACCCAGTACTTC. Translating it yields CTSSRRLAETQYF.